This T cell receptor beta chain comes out of a study of cytomegalovirus exposure and HLA in healthy donors. CDR3 length: 14 residues. Germline values: CDR1 MNHNS, CDR2 SASEGT. The germline V and J ends were trimmed by 6 bases and 4 bases, with 13 bases remaining between them. Here immunoSEQ multiplex PCR was the method, and the copy in TCRdb shows in-frame clones only, minus some. The data show about 360,000 clones, just over 85% seen once. The sample comprised PBMCs. This chain joins TRBV6-1 and TRBJ2-1, with D tentatively TRBD1 (5 bases). This receptor was obtained from a woman aged 18-35 years in good health and CMV-seronegative. The CDR3 DNA follows: TGTGCCAGCAGAGGGGCAGAACCTTACAATGAGCAGTTCTTC. Protein: CASRGAEPYNEQFF.